This TCR beta chain was profiled in a study of cytomegalovirus exposure and HLA in healthy donors. J lost 6 bases, V lost 10 bases, and 15 bases had no gene match. The CDR3 runs 16 residues. Germline CDR1 and CDR2: SGHRS and YFSETQ. PCR employed 60 Vbeta and 13 Jbeta primers. Sequencing was performed with immunoSEQ multiplex PCR; in TCRdb, only in-frame clones are kept and a portion is missing. Its table lists some 76,000 clones. The source is a man aged 35 to 55 in good health and CMV-seronegative. V is TRBV5-1 and J is TRBJ1-4; TRBD1 aligns across 10 bases. Sequencing input: PBMCs. CDR3 in DNA: TGCGCCGATACCGGGACAGGGGTTTTTTGTCATGAAAAACTGTTTTTT. Protein sequence: CADTGTGVFCHEKLFF.